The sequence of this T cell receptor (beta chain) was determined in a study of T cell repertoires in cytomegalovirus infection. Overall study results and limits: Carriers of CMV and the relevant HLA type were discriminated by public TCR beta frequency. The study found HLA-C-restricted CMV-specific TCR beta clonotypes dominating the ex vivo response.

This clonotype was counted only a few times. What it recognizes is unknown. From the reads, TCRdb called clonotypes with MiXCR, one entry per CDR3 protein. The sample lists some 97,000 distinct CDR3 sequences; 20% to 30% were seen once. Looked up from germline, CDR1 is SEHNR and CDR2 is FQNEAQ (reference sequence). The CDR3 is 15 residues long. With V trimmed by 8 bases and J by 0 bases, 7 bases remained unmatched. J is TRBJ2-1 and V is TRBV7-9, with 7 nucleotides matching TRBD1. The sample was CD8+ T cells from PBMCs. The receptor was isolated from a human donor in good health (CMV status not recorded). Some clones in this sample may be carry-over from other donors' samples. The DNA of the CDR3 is TGTGCCAGCGGGGACAGCGAGAGCTCCTACAATGAGCAGTTCTTC. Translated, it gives CASGDSESSYNEQFF.